This T cell receptor beta chain appears in the sequencing data of a study of CD8 T cells in Susac syndrome. The RNA input was roughly 0.45 to 1 ug, and it was reverse transcribed with random hexamers. TCRdb re-called the immunoSEQ multiplex PCR reads with MiXCR, one entry per CDR3 protein. The profile covers 150,000 to 200,000 distinct CDR3 sequences, with about 94% appearing a single time and over 0.08% taken by the ten largest. V gave up 4 bases and J gave up 6 bases; unmatched junction bases: 4. The CDR3 spans 13 residues. The germline V gene encodes CDR1 KGHSH and CDR2 LQKENI. The V gene is TRBV18, the J gene TRBJ1-2; 8 bases align to TRBD1. The sequence was collected from a human donor with multiple sclerosis. Sequenced material: CD4+ T cells from PBMCs. CDR3 bases: TGTGCCAGCTCACTTCAGGGGGCGGATGGCTACACCTTC. Translated, it gives CASSLQGADGYTF. The whole variable domain, filled in from reference TRBV18 and TRBJ1-2, reads NAGVMQNPRHLVRRRGQEARLRCSPMKGHSHVYWYRQLPEEGLKFMVYLQKENIIDESGMPKERFSAEFPKEGPSILRIQQVVRGDSAAYFCASSLQGADGYTFGSGTRLTVV.